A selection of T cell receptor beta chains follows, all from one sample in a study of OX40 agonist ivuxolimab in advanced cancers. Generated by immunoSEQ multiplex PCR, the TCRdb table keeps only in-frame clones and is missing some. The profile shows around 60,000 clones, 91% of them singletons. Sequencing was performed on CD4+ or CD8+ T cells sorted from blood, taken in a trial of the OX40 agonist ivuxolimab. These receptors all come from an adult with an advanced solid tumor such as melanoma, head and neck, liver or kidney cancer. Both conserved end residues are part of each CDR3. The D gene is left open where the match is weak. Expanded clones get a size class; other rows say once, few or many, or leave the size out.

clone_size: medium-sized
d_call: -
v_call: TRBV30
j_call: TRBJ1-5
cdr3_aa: CAWSPVLASPNQPQHF
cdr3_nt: TGTGCCTGGAGTCCGGTTTTGGCCAGCCCCAATCAGCCCCAGCATTTT

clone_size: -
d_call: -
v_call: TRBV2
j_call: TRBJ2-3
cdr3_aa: CASSERGGGSTDTQYF
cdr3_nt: TGTGCCAGCAGTGAAAGGGGAGGCGGAAGCACAGATACGCAGTATTTT

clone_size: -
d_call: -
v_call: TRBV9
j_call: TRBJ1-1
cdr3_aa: CASSVVDGWNTEAFF
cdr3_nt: TGTGCCAGCAGCGTAGTGGACGGATGGAACACTGAAGCTTTCTTT

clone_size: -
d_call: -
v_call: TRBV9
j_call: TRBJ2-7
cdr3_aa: CASSVGGSGYEQYF
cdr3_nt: TGTGCCAGCAGCGTAGGCGGTAGCGGTTACGAGCAGTACTTC

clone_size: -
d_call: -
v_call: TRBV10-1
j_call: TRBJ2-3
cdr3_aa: CASSEEGGDTQYF
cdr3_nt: TGCGCCAGCAGTGAGGAGGGAGGTGATACGCAGTATTTT

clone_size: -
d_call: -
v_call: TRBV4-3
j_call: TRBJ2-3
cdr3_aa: CASSQGGAGTFTDTQYF
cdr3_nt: TGCGCCAGCAGCCAAGGTGGGGCAGGGACCTTCACAGATACGCAGTATTTT

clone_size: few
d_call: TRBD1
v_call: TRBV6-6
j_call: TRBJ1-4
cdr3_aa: CASSSTDRADEKLFF
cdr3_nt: TGTGCCAGCAGTTCCACGGACAGGGCGGATGAAAAACTGTTTTTT

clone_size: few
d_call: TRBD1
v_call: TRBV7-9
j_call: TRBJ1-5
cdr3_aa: CASSQQGEQPQHF
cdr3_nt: TGTGCCAGCAGCCAACAGGGGGAGCAGCCCCAGCATTTT

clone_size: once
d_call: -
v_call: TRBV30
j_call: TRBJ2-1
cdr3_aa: CAWSTRLFSYNEQFF
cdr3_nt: TGTGCCTGGAGTACCAGACTATTCTCCTACAATGAGCAGTTCTTC

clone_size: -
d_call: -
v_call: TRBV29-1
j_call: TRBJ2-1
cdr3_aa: CSVGGVWSSYNEQFF
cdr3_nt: TGCAGCGTTGGGGGAGTTTGGTCGTCCTACAATGAGCAGTTCTTC

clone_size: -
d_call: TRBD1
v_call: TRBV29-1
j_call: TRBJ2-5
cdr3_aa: CSVAGTGSIQETQYF
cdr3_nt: TGCAGCGTTGCGGGGACAGGGTCCATTCAAGAGACCCAGTACTTC

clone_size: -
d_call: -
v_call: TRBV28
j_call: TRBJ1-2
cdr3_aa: CASSFVQNYGYTF
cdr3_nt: TGTGCCAGCAGTTTCGTGCAGAACTATGGCTACACCTTC

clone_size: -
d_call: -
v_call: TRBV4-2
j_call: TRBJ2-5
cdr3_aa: CASSQDLRGGETQYF
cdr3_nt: TGTGCCAGCAGCCAAGATCTACGGGGAGGAGAGACCCAGTACTTC

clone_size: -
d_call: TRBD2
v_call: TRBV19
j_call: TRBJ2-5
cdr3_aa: CASSTTSGGAPETQYF
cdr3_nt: TGTGCCAGTAGTACAACTAGCGGGGGGGCCCCAGAGACCCAGTACTTC

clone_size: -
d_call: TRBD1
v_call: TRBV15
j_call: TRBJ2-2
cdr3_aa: CTTSRNRGSTGELFF
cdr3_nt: TGTACCACCAGCAGGAACAGGGGATCGACCGGGGAGCTGTTTTTT

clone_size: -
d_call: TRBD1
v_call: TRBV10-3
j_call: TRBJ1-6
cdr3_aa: CAISEQQGGSYNSPLHF
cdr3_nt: TGTGCCATCAGTGAGCAACAGGGGGGCTCCTATAATTCACCCCTCCACTTT

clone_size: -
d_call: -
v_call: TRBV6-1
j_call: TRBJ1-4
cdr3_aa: CASSERTLPGANEKLFF
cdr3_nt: TGTGCCAGCAGTGAAAGGACGCTGCCGGGAGCTAATGAAAAACTGTTTTTT

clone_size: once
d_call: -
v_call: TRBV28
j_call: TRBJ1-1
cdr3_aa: CASSPGVNTEAFF
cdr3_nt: TGTGCCAGCAGTCCAGGGGTGAACACTGAAGCTTTCTTT

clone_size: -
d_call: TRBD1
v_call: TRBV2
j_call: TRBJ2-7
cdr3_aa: CASSPPGQGFHEQYF
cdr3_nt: TGTGCCAGCAGTCCGCCGGGACAGGGTTTCCACGAGCAGTACTTC

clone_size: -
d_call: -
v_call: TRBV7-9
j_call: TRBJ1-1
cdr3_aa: CASSYMNTEAFF
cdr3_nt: TGTGCCAGCAGCTACATGAACACTGAAGCTTTCTTT

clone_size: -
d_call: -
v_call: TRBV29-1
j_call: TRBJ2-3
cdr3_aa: CSVEEGERRSTDTQYF
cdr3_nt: TGCAGCGTTGAAGAGGGCGAAAGAAGGAGCACAGATACGCAGTATTTT

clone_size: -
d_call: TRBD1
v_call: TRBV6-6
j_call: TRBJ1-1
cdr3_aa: CASSSLTGTGGTEAFF
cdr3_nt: TGTGCCAGCAGTTCTTTAACCGGGACAGGGGGTACTGAAGCTTTCTTT

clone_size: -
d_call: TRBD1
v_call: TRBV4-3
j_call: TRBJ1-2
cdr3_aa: CASSQQYPGQGHGYTF
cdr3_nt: TGCGCCAGCAGCCAACAATACCCGGGACAGGGCCATGGCTACACCTTC

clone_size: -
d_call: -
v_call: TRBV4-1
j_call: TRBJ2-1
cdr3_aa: CASSQFDEQFF
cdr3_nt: TGCGCCAGCAGCCAATTTGATGAGCAGTTCTTC

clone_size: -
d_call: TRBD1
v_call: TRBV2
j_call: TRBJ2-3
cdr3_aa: CASSGQGYGTQYF
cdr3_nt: TGTGCCAGCAGTGGACAGGGCTATGGTACGCAGTATTTT

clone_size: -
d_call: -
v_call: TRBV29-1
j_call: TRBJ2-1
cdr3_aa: CSVQGDSYNEQFF
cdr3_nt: TGCAGCGTTCAAGGGGATTCCTACAATGAGCAGTTCTTC

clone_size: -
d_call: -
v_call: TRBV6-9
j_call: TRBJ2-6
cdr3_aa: CASSASLRDGGIGANVLTF
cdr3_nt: TGTGCCAGCAGTGCCAGCCTCCGGGACGGGGGCATTGGGGCCAACGTCCTGACTTTC

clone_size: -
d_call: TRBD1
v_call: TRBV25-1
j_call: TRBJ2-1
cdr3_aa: CASSSTGGGYNEQFF
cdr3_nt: TGTGCCAGCAGTTCTACAGGGGGTGGTTACAATGAGCAGTTCTTC

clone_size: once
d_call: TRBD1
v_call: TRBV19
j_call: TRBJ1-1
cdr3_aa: CASSTGGGGTEAFF
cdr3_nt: TGTGCCAGTAGTACAGGGGGCGGGGGTACTGAAGCTTTCTTT

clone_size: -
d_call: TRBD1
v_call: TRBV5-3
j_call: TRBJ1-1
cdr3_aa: CARSPAGGAIMNTEAFF
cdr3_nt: TGTGCCAGAAGCCCCGCAGGGGGGGCAATTATGAACACTGAAGCTTTCTTT

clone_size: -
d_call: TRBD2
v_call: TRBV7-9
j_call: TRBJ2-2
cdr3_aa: CASSTSGRAAYTGELFF
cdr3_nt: TGTGCCAGCAGCACTAGCGGGAGGGCCGCGTACACCGGGGAGCTGTTTTTT

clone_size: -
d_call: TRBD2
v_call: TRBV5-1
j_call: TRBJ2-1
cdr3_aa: CASRTSGLSVGEQFF
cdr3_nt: TGCGCCAGCCGGACTAGCGGGCTCTCGGTTGGTGAGCAGTTCTTC

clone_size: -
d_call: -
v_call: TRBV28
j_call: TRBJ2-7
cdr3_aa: CASSLNPGVAYEQYF
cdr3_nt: TGTGCCAGCAGTCTCAACCCAGGGGTTGCCTACGAGCAGTACTTC

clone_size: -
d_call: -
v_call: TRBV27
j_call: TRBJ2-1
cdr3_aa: CATRGDTYNEQFF
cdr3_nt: TGTGCCACAAGGGGAGACACTTACAATGAGCAGTTCTTC

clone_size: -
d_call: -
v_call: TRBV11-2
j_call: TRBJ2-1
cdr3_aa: CASSLVTPNEQFF
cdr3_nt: TGTGCCAGCAGCTTAGTAACTCCGAATGAGCAGTTCTTC

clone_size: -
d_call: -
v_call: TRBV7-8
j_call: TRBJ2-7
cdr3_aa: CASSLGSRTNYEQYF
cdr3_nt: TGTGCCAGCAGCTTAGGGTCAAGGACCAACTACGAGCAGTACTTC

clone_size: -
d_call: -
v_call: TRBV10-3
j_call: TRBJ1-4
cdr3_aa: CAISPDGYNEKLFF
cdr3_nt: TGTGCCATCTCTCCGGACGGCTATAATGAAAAACTGTTTTTT

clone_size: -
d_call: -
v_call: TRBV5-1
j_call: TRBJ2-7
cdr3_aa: CASSLALGQGIYEQYF
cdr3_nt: TGCGCCAGCAGCTTGGCCCTGGGACAAGGGATTTACGAGCAGTACTTC

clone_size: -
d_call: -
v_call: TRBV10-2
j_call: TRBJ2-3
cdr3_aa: CASSENVLLDTQYF
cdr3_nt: TGCGCCAGCAGTGAGAATGTCCTCCTGGATACGCAGTATTTT

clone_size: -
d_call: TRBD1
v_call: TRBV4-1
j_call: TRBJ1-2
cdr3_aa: CASRRPGQHYGYTF
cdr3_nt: TGCGCCAGCAGACGTCCGGGACAGCACTATGGCTACACCTTC

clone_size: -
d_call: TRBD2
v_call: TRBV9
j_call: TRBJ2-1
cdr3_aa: CASSPTSDRYNEQFF
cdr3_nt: TGTGCCAGCAGCCCCACTAGCGACCGGTACAATGAGCAGTTCTTC

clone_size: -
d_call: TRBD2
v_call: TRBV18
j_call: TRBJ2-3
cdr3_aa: CASSPGLAGVSDTQYF
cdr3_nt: TGTGCCAGCTCACCCGGACTAGCGGGGGTGTCAGATACGCAGTATTTT

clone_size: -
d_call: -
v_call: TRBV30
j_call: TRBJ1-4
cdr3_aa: CAWSLNEKLFF
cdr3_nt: TGTGCCTGGAGCCTTAATGAAAAACTGTTTTTT

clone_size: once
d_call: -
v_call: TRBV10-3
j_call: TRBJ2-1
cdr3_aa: CAISTGRGNNEQFF
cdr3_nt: TGTGCCATCAGCACAGGGCGCGGGAACAATGAGCAGTTCTTC

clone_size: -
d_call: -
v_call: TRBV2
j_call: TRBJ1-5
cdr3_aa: CASSQIDSNQPQHF
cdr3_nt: TGTGCCAGCAGTCAGATCGATAGCAATCAGCCCCAGCATTTT

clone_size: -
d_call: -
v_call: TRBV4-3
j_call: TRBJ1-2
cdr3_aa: CASSQDYSTIGYTF
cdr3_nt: TGCGCCAGCAGCCAAGATTACTCCACCATTGGCTACACCTTC

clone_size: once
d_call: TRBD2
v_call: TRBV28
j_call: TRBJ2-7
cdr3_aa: CASSQGLAGAIEQYF
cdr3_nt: TGTGCCAGCAGCCAAGGACTAGCGGGAGCCATCGAGCAGTACTTC

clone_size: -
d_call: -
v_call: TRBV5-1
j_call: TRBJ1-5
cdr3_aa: CASSLDKEGNNQPQHF
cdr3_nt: TGCGCCAGCAGCTTGGACAAGGAGGGGAACAATCAGCCCCAGCATTTT

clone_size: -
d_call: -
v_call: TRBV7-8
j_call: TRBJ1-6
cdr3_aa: CASSPEDRNNSPLHF
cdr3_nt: TGTGCCAGCAGCCCCGAGGACCGAAATAATTCACCCCTCCACTTT

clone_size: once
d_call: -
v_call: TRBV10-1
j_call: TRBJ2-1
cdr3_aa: CASSESGQNNEQFF
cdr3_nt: TGCGCCAGCAGTGAGTCTGGGCAGAACAATGAGCAGTTCTTC

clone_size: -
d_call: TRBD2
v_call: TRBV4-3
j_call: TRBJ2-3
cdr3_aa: CASSQEWGGGADTQYF
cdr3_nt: TGCGCCAGCAGCCAAGAATGGGGGGGTGGAGCAGATACGCAGTATTTT